A selection of T cell receptor beta chains follows, all from one sample in a study of blood T cells in healthy people across ages. TCRdb called the 5' RACE reads again in MiXCR, with one record for every CDR3 protein. The sample consists of 600,000 or so distinct CDR3 sequences, roughly 31% of them appearing once. The sequenced sample consisted of blood. Receptor source: a woman aged 80 or over in good health. Each CDR3 is given with its conserved first and last residue.

TRBV3-1 CASRGTGTEQFF
TRBV5-6 CASSRRFTGSYEQYF
TRBV20-1 CSARSRLAGRNEQFF
TRBV5-5 CASSSDASRDSPLHF
TRBV11-2 CASSLELVGNEQFF
TRBV7-9 CASSSKFGAGTRTGETQYF
TRBV7-2 CASSRGLAGMEQYF
TRBV7-2 CASSTRTGNNEQYF
TRBV4-3 CASSQDRWSGSYEQYF
TRBV6-2/TRBV6-3 CASTEPRGPGYTF
TRBV4-2 CASSQGAGWARNEQFF
TRBV11-2 CASSFSGTRRNEQFF
TRBV5-5 CASSFYPGTDTQYF
TRBV24-1 CATSGSGQETDTQYF
TRBV20-1 CSARDGRTGVLVRGYTF
TRBV30 CAWSPGTGVSYEQYF
TRBV20-1 CSASLRAGGLVDTQYF
TRBV6-1 CASSGITRAQGYTF
TRBV12-3/TRBV12-4 CASSPRLSEQYF
TRBV20-1 CSARALTSELGYEQYF
TRBV10-3 CAISEGDRGVGYTF
TRBV20-1 CSARDRAGQVWGEQYF
TRBV5-1 CASSSDRANEKLFF
TRBV21-1 CASSNPDRALEKLFF
TRBV5-1 CASREVLNTEAFF
TRBV7-9 CASSRRDSSGANVLTF
TRBV2 CASSEDSLMTQYF
TRBV5-4 CASSSRDTKETQYF
TRBV4-1 CASSPRGREATDTQYF
TRBV20-1 CSAPDNSYNEQYF
TRBV7-2 CASSFQGGGEQYF
TRBV5-1 CASSLIGAVMNTEAFF
TRBV6-6 CASSYSNQGFNEQFF
TRBV3-1 CTSSQDTQGGDYEQDF
TRBV7-9 CASSLAPDDRQFF
TRBV9 CASSVYMGAGTGELFF
TRBV12-3/TRBV12-4 CASSWSFDQPQHF
TRBV29-1 CSPYGWGVNTEAFF
TRBV11-2 CANGLVYGIQYF
TRBV5-1 CASSQGSGVGANVLTF
TRBV5-1 CASCKRDLGSYEQYF
TRBV20-1 CSARQQNGYTF
TRBV4-2 CASSHGGTSGGPADTQYF
TRBV9 CASSPRVSYNEQFF